A selection of T cell receptor beta chains follows, all from one sample in a study of T cell changes during pregnancy in multiple sclerosis. Produced via immunoSEQ multiplex PCR; TCRdb's table is partial and in-frame only. Of roughly 28,000 clones listed, 80% to 95% are singletons. Material: CD8+ T cells from peripheral blood mononuclear cells, obtained before pregnancy. The receptors shown here come from a female donor with multiple sclerosis, enrolled in a pregnancy study. The CDR3 runs from the conserved cysteine through the conserved F or W. The D gene is left open where the match is weak. Clone size appears in some rows only: once, few, many, or a class for an expanded clone.

CDR3	DNA	size	V	length	J	D
CASSITGEINTEAFF	TGTGCCAGTAGTATAACAGGGGAAATCAACACTGAAGCTTTCTTT	-	TRBV19	15	TRBJ1-1	TRBD1
CASSPIAGVGYEQYF	TGTGCCAGTAGTCCGATAGCGGGAGTAGGGTACGAGCAGTACTTC	-	TRBV19	15	TRBJ2-7	TRBD2
CASSLGGWTEAFF	TGTGCCAGCAGCTTAGGCGGGTGGACTGAAGCTTTCTTT	once	TRBV7-8	13	TRBJ1-1	-
CASSEGADTEAFF	TGTGCCAGTAGTGAGGGGGCGGACACTGAAGCTTTCTTT	-	TRBV19	13	TRBJ1-1	TRBD1
CASSLTGMVNEQFF	TGTGCCAGTAGTCTCACCGGGATGGTCAATGAGCAGTTCTTC	-	TRBV19	14	TRBJ2-1	-
CASSPSAGSYNEQFF	TGTGCCAGCAGTCCCTCAGCGGGATCCTACAATGAGCAGTTCTTC	few	TRBV6-1	15	TRBJ2-1	TRBD2
CASSQDMSSAAYNEQFF	TGCGCCAGCAGCCAAGATATGTCGAGCGCCGCCTACAATGAGCAGTTCTTC	few	TRBV4-1	17	TRBJ2-1	-
CASSRTGEGEQFF	TGTGCCAGCAGCAGGACAGGGGAGGGGGAGCAGTTCTTC	large	TRBV6-4	13	TRBJ2-1	TRBD1
CASSLARLGRPIYNEQFF	TGTGCCAGCAGCTTAGCCAGACTGGGGCGACCGATCTACAATGAGCAGTTCTTC	-	TRBV7-8	18	TRBJ2-1	-
CASSTLAGLTYNEQFF	TGTGCCAGCAGCACTCTAGCGGGCCTTACCTACAATGAGCAGTTCTTC	-	TRBV6-6	16	TRBJ2-1	TRBD2
CASSEKTGDSNQPQHF	TGTGCCAGCAGCGAAAAAACAGGGGATAGCAATCAGCCCCAGCATTTT	once	TRBV21-1	16	TRBJ1-5	-
CASSRIYPDRGSGNTIYF	TGTGCCAGCAGCCGGATTTACCCCGATCGGGGCTCTGGAAACACCATATATTTT	-	TRBV7-9	18	TRBJ1-3	-
CASSEDRGPDTQYF	TGTGCCAGCAGTGAGGACAGGGGGCCAGATACGCAGTATTTT	-	TRBV25-1	14	TRBJ2-3	TRBD1
CASSQEAREANEQFF	TGCGCCAGCAGCCAAGAGGCGCGGGAGGCTAATGAGCAGTTCTTC	-	TRBV4-3	15	TRBJ2-1	TRBD2
CASSVAVSGIAETQYF	TGTGCCAGCAGCGTAGCGGTTAGCGGGATTGCGGAGACCCAGTACTTC	-	TRBV9	16	TRBJ2-5	TRBD2
CASSQAASGDYNEQFF	TGTGCCAGCAGCCAAGCCGCTAGCGGGGATTACAATGAGCAGTTCTTC	-	TRBV14	16	TRBJ2-1	TRBD2
CASSQGQAITLSGYTF	TGTGCCAGCAGCCAGGGACAGGCCATCACCCTGTCAGGCTACACCTTC	-	TRBV4-2	16	TRBJ1-2	TRBD1
CASSHRTGSVYEQYF	TGTGCCAGCAGCCATAGGACAGGGTCGGTATACGAGCAGTACTTC	-	TRBV7-9	15	TRBJ2-7	TRBD1
CASRLNRGVYEQYF	TGTGCCAGCCGACTCAATCGCGGGGTCTACGAGCAGTACTTC	-	TRBV27	14	TRBJ2-7	-
CASGLARSGITDTQYF	TGCGCCAGCGGTCTGGCGAGGAGCGGGATCACAGATACGCAGTATTTT	-	TRBV5-1	16	TRBJ2-3	TRBD2
CATSRGTGSYNEQFF	TGTGCCACCAGCAGAGGAACAGGCTCCTACAATGAGCAGTTCTTC	-	TRBV15	15	TRBJ2-1	-
CASSSPSGTSRNEQFF	TGTGCCAGCAGCTCTCCCTCCGGGACTAGCCGCAATGAGCAGTTCTTC	-	TRBV7-9	16	TRBJ2-1	TRBD2
CASSYGQGNTEAFF	TGCGCCAGCAGCTACGGACAGGGGAACACTGAAGCTTTCTTT	-	TRBV5-1	14	TRBJ1-1	TRBD1
CASSMGHGGYEQYF	TGTGCCAGTAGTATGGGGCACGGGGGGTACGAGCAGTACTTC	-	TRBV19	14	TRBJ2-7	TRBD2
CAISESLAGGGETQYF	TGTGCCATCAGTGAGTCCTTAGCGGGAGGTGGGGAGACCCAGTACTTC	-	TRBV10-3	16	TRBJ2-5	TRBD2
CASSDGTSGTDTQYF	TGTGCCAGCAGTGACGGGACTAGCGGTACAGATACGCAGTATTTT	once	TRBV6-4	15	TRBJ2-3	TRBD2